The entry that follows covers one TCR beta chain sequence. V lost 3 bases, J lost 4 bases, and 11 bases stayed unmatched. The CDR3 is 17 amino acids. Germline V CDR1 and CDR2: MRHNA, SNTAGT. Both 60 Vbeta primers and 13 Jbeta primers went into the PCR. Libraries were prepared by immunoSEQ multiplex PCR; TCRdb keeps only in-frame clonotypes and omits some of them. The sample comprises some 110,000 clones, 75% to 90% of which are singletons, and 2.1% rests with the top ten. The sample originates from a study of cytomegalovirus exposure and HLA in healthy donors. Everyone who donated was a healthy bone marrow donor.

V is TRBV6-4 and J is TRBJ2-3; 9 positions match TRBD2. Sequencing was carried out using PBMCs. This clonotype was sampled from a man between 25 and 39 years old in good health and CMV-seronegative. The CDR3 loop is CASSEDGRGGLSDTQYF. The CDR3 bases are TGTGCCAGCAGTGAGGACGGGCGGGGGGGCCTATCAGATACGCAGTATTTT.